The 5 T cell receptor beta chains below were found in one sample sequenced in a study of blood T cells in healthy people across ages. Primers used in a second PCR of about 7 to 12 cycles were a sample-barcoded 5' primer and a J-beta primer mix. TCRdb independently ran MiXCR on the 5' RACE reads; one entry per CDR3 protein. The sample contains about 800,000 distinct CDR3 sequences, roughly 64% of which appear only once. The sequencing input was blood. The receptors derive from a man in his thirties or forties in good health.

This chain connects TRBV28 to TRBJ2-5; D is uncertain. The closer fit of TRBJ2-7 to the DNA end suggests the J call may be wrong. The CDR3 has 12 amino acids. CDR1 and CDR2 (germline): MDHEN, SYDVKM. The DNA for the CDR3 is TGTGCCAGCAGCACGAGCTTTTACGAGCAGTACTTC. Translation: CASSTSFYEQYF.

The CDR3 is CASRSLYEQYF. DNA for the CDR3: TGTGCCAGCCGGAGTTTATACGAGCAGTACTTC. The J gene is TRBJ2-7, the V gene TRBV28; D is unresolved. Germline CDR1 MDHEN, CDR2 SYDVKM. This CDR3 is 11 amino acids long. V was clipped by 8 bases and J by 4 bases, with 9 bases between them.

V gene TRBV5-1 combines with J gene TRBJ2-7, with 12 bases matching TRBD1. This CDR3 comprises 17 residues. Germline CDR1 is SGHRS and CDR2 is YFSETQ. Trimming cost V 2 bases and J 3 bases; bases outside gene matches: 9. CDR3 sequence: CASSFKVGQGANYEQYF. CDR3 coding DNA: TGCGCCAGCAGCTTCAAAGTGGGACAGGGGGCCAACTACGAGCAGTACTTC.

CDR3 nucleotide sequence: TGTGCCTGGAGTCCCTCCCCCCTAGGGGCCCAGTACTTC. It translates to CAWSPSPLGAQYF. This chain uses TRBV30 with TRBJ2-5, with D maybe TRBD1 (5 bases). Germline lookup yields CDR1 GTSNPN and CDR2 SVGIG (reference sequence). This CDR3 has 13 amino acids. V was trimmed by 2 bases and J by 9 bases, leaving 16 bases between them.

The chain uses TRBV15 and TRBJ2-3; D is perhaps TRBD2 (5 bases). Trimming took off 0 bases at V and 6 bases at J, with 13 bases between the two ends. This CDR3 spans 15 amino acids. Germline-derived CDR1 and CDR2 are LNHNV and YYDKDF (reference sequence). The CDR3 DNA reads TGTGCCACCAGCAGAGAGGTCGCGGGCTTCGATACGCAGTATTTT. Translation gives CATSREVAGFDTQYF.